Listed below are T cell receptor beta chains from one sample, sequenced in a study of T-cell memory formation after mild COVID-19. TCRdb re-called the 5' RACE reads through MiXCR, storing one row per CDR3 protein. The table has about half a million distinct CDR3 sequences, 15% to 20% seen once; the top ten hold roughly 12%. The material sequenced was PBMCs or a T cell subset sorted from them (not recorded which). Source of these receptors: an adult woman who had mild COVID-19 (a few samples of this study predate the infection). Cell type and time point are not known. CDR3s include the opening cysteine and the closing phenylalanine or tryptophan. A D gene is named only where the DNA matches it firmly. Clone size, where shown, is once, few, many, or a class for clones that have expanded.

d_gene	v_gene	abundance	j_gene	len	CDR3aa	CDR3nt
.	TRBV6-2/TRBV6-3	.	TRBJ2-3	17	CASSLAAPDLLTDTQYF	TGTGCCAGCAGCCTTGCTGCCCCGGACTTGCTTACAGATACGCAGTATTTT
TRBD1	TRBV5-4	.	TRBJ2-1	16	CASSSRRGQGVREQFF	TGTGCCAGCAGCTCGCGTAGGGGACAGGGGGTCCGGGAGCAGTTCTTC
TRBD1	TRBV3-1	few	TRBJ2-1	16	CASRAPGTGDYNEQFF	TGTGCCAGCAGGGCCCCCGGGACAGGGGACTACAATGAGCAGTTCTTC
TRBD2	TRBV30	.	TRBJ2-3	14	CAWSLLAGTDTQYF	TGTGCCTGGAGCCTACTAGCGGGCACAGATACGCAGTATTTT
TRBD2	TRBV6-1	.	TRBJ2-1	15	CASRPGRAGVDEQFF	TGTGCCAGCAGGCCAGGGAGGGCGGGGGTCGATGAGCAGTTCTTC
.	TRBV6-1	.	TRBJ1-1	13	CASSEHSHTEAFF	TGTGCCAGCAGTGAGCACAGCCACACTGAAGCTTTCTTT
TRBD1	TRBV25-1	few	TRBJ2-7	14	CASSGTGGTYEQYF	TGTGCCAGCAGCGGTACAGGGGGGACCTACGAGCAGTACTTC
.	TRBV7-6	.	TRBJ2-3	14	CASSLLARTDTQYF	TGTGCCAGCAGCTTACTGGCCCGCACAGATACGCAGTATTTT
TRBD1	TRBV7-9	once	TRBJ1-2	16	CASSLAGQGVHHGYTF	TGTGCCAGCAGCTTAGCCGGACAGGGAGTGCATCATGGCTACACCTTC
TRBD1	TRBV7-2	many	TRBJ2-7	15	CASSPPGQGWYEQYF	TGTGCCAGCAGCCCCCCGGGACAGGGTTGGTACGAGCAGTACTTC
.	TRBV11-3	.	TRBJ2-4	19	CASSLGVGTFSDAGDIQYF	TGTGCCAGCAGCTTAGGCGTCGGGACATTCTCCGACGCCGGGGACATTCAGTACTTC
TRBD1	TRBV25-1	few	TRBJ2-5	15	CASSEYNRGEETQYF	TGTGCCAGCAGTGAATATAACAGGGGAGAAGAGACCCAGTACTTC
.	TRBV20-1	few	TRBJ1-1	12	CSAMSGYTEAFF	TGCAGTGCCATGTCAGGGTACACTGAAGCTTTCTTT
.	TRBV6-2/TRBV6-3	.	TRBJ1-2	13	CASSFGVNYGYTF	TGTGCCAGCAGTTTTGGTGTAAACTATGGCTACACCTTC
.	TRBV5-8	.	TRBJ2-3	13	CASSLAGIRTQYF	TGTGCCAGCAGCTTGGCCGGGATACGTACGCAGTATTTT
TRBD2	TRBV2	.	TRBJ2-1	16	CASSLTRTSGRVEQFF	TGTGCCAGCAGCCTAACGCGGACTAGCGGGAGAGTTGAGCAGTTCTTC
TRBD1	TRBV11-3	.	TRBJ1-1	15	CASSLTGTGNTEAFF	TGTGCCAGCAGCTTAACAGGGACAGGGAACACTGAAGCTTTCTTT
TRBD2	TRBV7-9	.	TRBJ2-1	15	CASSPRSSGSDEQFF	TGTGCCAGCAGCCCTCGGTCCAGCGGGAGCGATGAGCAGTTCTTC
TRBD1	TRBV6-5	.	TRBJ1-1	15	CASSYDLTGGDEAFF	TGTGCCAGCAGTTACGATCTGACAGGGGGGGATGAAGCTTTCTTT
.	TRBV10-3	few	TRBJ2-3	15	CAISDSRWDTDTQYF	TGTGCCATCAGTGACAGCCGGTGGGACACAGATACGCAGTATTTT
.	TRBV3-1	few	TRBJ2-5	15	CASSQERLAQETQYF	TGTGCCAGCAGCCAAGAAAGGCTAGCTCAAGAGACCCAGTACTTC
TRBD2	TRBV6-5	few	TRBJ2-1	15	CASSTGTSGGREQFF	TGTGCCAGCAGCACAGGGACTAGCGGGGGTCGGGAGCAGTTCTTC
.	TRBV24-1	few	TRBJ2-1	18	CATSDAPHGELFYNEQFF	TGTGCCACCAGCGATGCACCGCACGGGGAGCTCTTCTACAATGAGCAGTTCTTC
TRBD1	TRBV12-5	.	TRBJ1-5	16	CASGLSGTGGRQPQHF	TGTGCTAGTGGTTTGAGTGGGACAGGGGGAAGACAGCCCCAGCATTTT
TRBD2	TRBV11-2	many	TRBJ2-2	16	CASSKGLAGNTGELFF	TGTGCCAGCAGCAAGGGACTAGCGGGGAACACCGGGGAGCTGTTTTTT
.	TRBV24-1	.	TRBJ1-1	14	CATSDAGGNTEAFF	TGTGCCACCAGTGATGCCGGGGGGAACACTGAAGCTTTCTTT
TRBD1	TRBV2	.	TRBJ2-1	14	CASIPRDRNNEQFF	TGTGCCAGCATTCCCCGGGACAGAAACAATGAGCAGTTCTTC
TRBD1	TRBV19	.	TRBJ2-7	14	CASSPFTGDYEQYF	TGTGCCAGTAGTCCTTTTACAGGGGACTACGAGCAGTACTTC
.	TRBV7-3	few	TRBJ2-6	17	CASSSGMRSSGANVLTF	TGTGCCAGCAGCTCAGGCATGAGATCCTCTGGGGCCAACGTCCTGACTTTC
.	TRBV30	.	TRBJ2-2	14	CAWGRGKNTGELFF	TGTGCCTGGGGCCGAGGGAAAAACACCGGGGAGCTGTTTTTT
.	TRBV5-5	.	TRBJ1-1	14	CASSRWTENTEAFF	TGTGCCAGCAGCCGATGGACTGAGAACACTGAAGCTTTCTTT
.	TRBV19	.	TRBJ1-1	13	CASSAHMNTEAFF	TGTGCCAGTAGTGCACACATGAACACTGAAGCTTTCTTT
.	TRBV5-1	many	TRBJ2-2	14	CASSSPQGTGELFF	TGCGCCAGCAGCTCGCCGCAGGGTACCGGGGAGCTGTTTTTT
.	TRBV12-3/TRBV12-4	.	TRBJ1-2	15	CASSQGWGYNYGYTF	TGTGCCAGCAGCCAGGGTTGGGGATATAACTATGGCTACACCTTC
.	TRBV30	.	TRBJ2-7	16	CAWSTGSSGISYEQYF	TGTGCCTGGAGTACAGGGTCTAGCGGTATCTCCTACGAGCAGTACTTC
.	TRBV29-1	many	TRBJ2-7	12	CSVVEGTYEQYF	TGCAGCGTCGTTGAGGGGACTTACGAGCAGTACTTC
.	TRBV24-1	once	TRBJ1-2	15	CATSDSRAMSHGYTF	TGTGCCACCAGTGATTCGAGGGCTATGTCGCATGGCTACACCTTC
.	TRBV5-5	.	TRBJ1-2	16	CASSRIQGSRVNGYTF	TGTGCCAGCAGTCGCATCCAGGGATCGCGGGTGAATGGCTACACCTTC
TRBD1	TRBV2	.	TRBJ2-7	15	CASSEMGTGFHEQYF	TGTGCCAGCAGTGAAATGGGGACAGGGTTCCACGAGCAGTACTTC
.	TRBV2	few	TRBJ1-4	11	CASSPVGMLFF	TGTGCCAGCAGTCCCGTGGGGATGTTGTTTTTT
.	TRBV7-9	.	TRBJ1-3	14	CASTTTSSGNTIYF	TGTGCCAGCACCACGACAAGCTCTGGAAACACCATATATTTT
.	TRBV20-1	many	TRBJ1-1	14	CSGSIREVHTEAFF	TGCAGTGGATCCATAAGGGAGGTCCACACTGAAGCTTTCTTT
TRBD2	TRBV5-1	.	TRBJ2-1	15	CASRLGLADYNEQFF	TGCGCCAGCAGGTTAGGACTAGCGGATTACAATGAGCAGTTCTTC
.	TRBV7-9	few	TRBJ2-3	15	CASSFTLRGTDTQYF	TGTGCCAGCAGCTTTACACTAAGGGGCACAGATACGCAGTATTTT
.	TRBV15	.	TRBJ2-7	11	CATGQFYEQYF	TGTGCCACAGGACAGTTTTACGAGCAGTACTTC
.	TRBV12-3/TRBV12-4	.	TRBJ1-1	15	CASSFNGGKNTEAFF	TGTGCCAGCAGTTTTAACGGAGGGAAGAACACTGAAGCTTTCTTT
.	TRBV18	few	TRBJ2-7	12	CASSAGVYEQYF	TGTGCCAGCTCCGCTGGAGTTTACGAGCAGTACTTC
.	TRBV4-3	few	TRBJ2-5	14	CASSQDMGRETQYF	TGCGCCAGCAGCCAAGATATGGGAAGAGAGACCCAGTACTTC
.	TRBV5-6	few	TRBJ2-7	14	CASSNVGPSYEQYF	TGTGCCAGCAGTAACGTCGGGCCCTCGTACGAGCAGTACTTC